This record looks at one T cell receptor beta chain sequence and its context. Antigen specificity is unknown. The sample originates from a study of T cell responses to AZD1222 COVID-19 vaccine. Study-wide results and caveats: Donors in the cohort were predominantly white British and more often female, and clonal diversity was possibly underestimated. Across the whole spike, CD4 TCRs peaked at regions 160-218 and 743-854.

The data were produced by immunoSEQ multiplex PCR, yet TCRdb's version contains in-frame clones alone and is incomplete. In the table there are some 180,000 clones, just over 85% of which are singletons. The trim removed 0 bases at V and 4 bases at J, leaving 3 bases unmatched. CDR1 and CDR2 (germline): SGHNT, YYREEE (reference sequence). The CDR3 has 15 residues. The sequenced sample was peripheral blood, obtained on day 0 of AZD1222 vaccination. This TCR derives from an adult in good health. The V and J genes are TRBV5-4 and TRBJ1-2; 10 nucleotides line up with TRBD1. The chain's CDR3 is CASSLGQGAVYGYTF. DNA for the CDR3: TGTGCCAGCAGCTTGGGACAGGGGGCCGTCTATGGCTACACCTTC.